This paragraph covers one T cell receptor beta chain sequence. What it recognizes is unknown. The CDR3 length is 17 residues. Looked up from germline, CDR1 is SGHRS and CDR2 is YFSETQ. V was cut by 2 bases and J by 0 bases, with 15 bases left in between. The data originate from a study of T cell responses to AZD1222 COVID-19 vaccine. The wider study: Second doses that came at about 4 or about 12 weeks were put together. Study observations and caveats: Donors in the cohort were predominantly white British and more often female, and clonal diversity was possibly underestimated.

Measured with immunoSEQ multiplex PCR; TCRdb has only the in-frame clones, and not every one. Of 150,000 to 180,000 clones in the sample, roughly nine tenths were seen once. The gene calls are TRBV5-1 and TRBJ1-3; D remains unclear. The specimen was peripheral blood, collected on day 0 of AZD1222 vaccination. The sequence was collected from an adult in good health. The DNA of the CDR3 is TGCGCCAGCAGCTTAAATCCTGTGCGGGGCTCTGGAAACACCATATATTTT. Its protein is CASSLNPVRGSGNTIYF.